Presented here are 3 T cell receptor beta chains from one specimen sequenced in a study of somatic reversion in DOCK8 deficiency. TRB libraries came from one-step amplicon PCR on about 0.09 ug genomic DNA with EuroClonality-NGS primers. Each CDR3 protein is one row after TCRdb ran MiXCR on the multiplex PCR reads. The sample carries 450 to 600 distinct CDR3 sequences, roughly 22% recorded once. Sequencing input: peripheral blood. The receptors were gathered from a human donor with DOCK8 deficiency.

This clonotype showed up just a few times. This chain uses TRBV4-3 with TRBJ2-1; the match to TRBD2 covers 7 bases. The V segment lost 0 bases and the J segment 2 bases; nucleotides outside the gene matches: 7. This CDR3 region has 17 residues. Germline CDR1 is LGHNA and CDR2 is YSLEER. CDR3 in DNA: TGCGCCAGCAGCCAAGACCGGGGGAGGGACGCCTACAATGAGCAGTTCTTC. Amino acids: CASSQDRGRDAYNEQFF.

This clonotype is labeled as large. The rearrangement links TRBV12-3 or TRBV12-4 to TRBJ1-4; TRBD1 aligns across 11 bases. With 7 bases clipped from V and 14 bases from J, the junction kept 9 bases outside the gene matches. This CDR3 spans 13 amino acids. In DNA form, the CDR3 reads TGTGCCAGCACCCCGGACAGGGGGCGCTCCCTGTTTTTT. It is translated as CASTPDRGRSLFF.

The chain combines TRBV28 with TRBJ1-1; TRBD1 agrees at 7 bases. Germline V gives CDR1 MDHEN, CDR2 SYDVKM. V gave up 8 bases and J gave up 0 bases; unmatched junction bases: 9. CDR3 length equals 15 residues. The CDR3 spells CASYSYRGMNTEAFF. In DNA form, the CDR3 reads TGTGCCAGCTACTCATACAGGGGAATGAACACTGAAGCTTTCTTT. The full variable domain, rest sourced from reference TRBV28 and TRBJ1-1, is DVKVTQSSRYLVKRTGEKVFLECVQDMDHENMFWYRQDPGLGLRLIYFSYDVKMKEKGDIPEGYSVSREKKERFSLILESASTNQTSMYLCASYSYRGMNTEAFFGQGTRLTVV.